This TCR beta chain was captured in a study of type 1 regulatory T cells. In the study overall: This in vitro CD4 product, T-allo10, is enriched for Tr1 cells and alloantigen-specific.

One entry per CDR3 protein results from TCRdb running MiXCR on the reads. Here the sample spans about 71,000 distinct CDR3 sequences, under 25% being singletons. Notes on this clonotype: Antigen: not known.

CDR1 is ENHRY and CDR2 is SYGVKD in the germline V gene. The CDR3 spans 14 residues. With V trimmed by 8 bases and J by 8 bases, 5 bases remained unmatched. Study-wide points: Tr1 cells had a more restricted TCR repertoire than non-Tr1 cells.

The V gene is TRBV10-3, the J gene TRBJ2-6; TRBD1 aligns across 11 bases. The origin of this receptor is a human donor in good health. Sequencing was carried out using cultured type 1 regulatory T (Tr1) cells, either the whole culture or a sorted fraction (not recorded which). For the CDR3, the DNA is TGTGCCATCGCCGGACAGGGGGCCTCCAACGTCCTGACTTTC. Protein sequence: CAIAGQGASNVLTF.